A selection of T cell receptor beta chains follows, all from one sample in a study of PD-1 blockade in classical Hodgkin lymphoma. Profiling relied on immunoSEQ multiplex PCR, and the TCRdb table lists in-frame clones only, not all of them. The sample contains 80,000 to 95,000 clones, 65% to 85% of which appear only once. The sequences come from peripheral blood mononuclear cells (PBMCs), collected before the fourth cycle of nivolumab. All receptors come from a human donor with classical Hodgkin lymphoma. CDR3s include the opening cysteine and the closing phenylalanine or tryptophan. The order of the fields is J gene, D gene, clone size, V gene, CDR3 length, CDR3 protein, CDR3 DNA. The D gene is left open where the match is weak. Expanded clones are given a class, and other clones once, few, many or no size at all.

J gene: TRBJ1-1; D gene: TRBD1; clone size: NA; V gene: TRBV2; CDR3 length: 15; CDR3 protein: CASSNLGQPYTEAFF; CDR3 DNA: TGTGCCAGCAGCAACTTGGGACAGCCCTACACTGAAGCTTTCTTT
J gene: TRBJ2-3; D gene: NA; clone size: NA; V gene: TRBV5-5; CDR3 length: 15; CDR3 protein: CASSWNGLITDTQYF; CDR3 DNA: TGTGCCAGCAGCTGGAACGGTTTAATCACAGATACGCAGTATTTT
J gene: TRBJ1-4; D gene: NA; clone size: NA; V gene: TRBV7-9; CDR3 length: 16; CDR3 protein: CASSAQTGATNEKLFF; CDR3 DNA: TGTGCCAGCAGCGCCCAAACGGGGGCAACTAATGAAAAACTGTTTTTT
J gene: TRBJ1-3; D gene: NA; clone size: once; V gene: TRBV7-9; CDR3 length: 19; CDR3 protein: CASSSAYGDTPSSGNTIYF; CDR3 DNA: TGTGCCAGCAGCTCCGCTTACGGGGACACCCCCTCGTCTGGAAACACCATATATTTT
J gene: TRBJ2-2; D gene: NA; clone size: NA; V gene: TRBV7-2; CDR3 length: 14; CDR3 protein: CASSSVARTGELFF; CDR3 DNA: TGTGCCAGCAGCTCCGTAGCGAGAACCGGGGAGCTGTTTTTT
J gene: TRBJ1-5; D gene: NA; clone size: NA; V gene: TRBV7-2; CDR3 length: 17; CDR3 protein: CASSLGGGARNNQPQHF; CDR3 DNA: TGTGCCAGCAGCTTAGGAGGGGGGGCGAGGAACAATCAGCCCCAGCATTTT
J gene: TRBJ1-2; D gene: NA; clone size: NA; V gene: TRBV4-1; CDR3 length: 16; CDR3 protein: CASSPRDRGDPYGYTF; CDR3 DNA: TGCGCCAGCAGCCCCCGAGATCGGGGGGACCCCTATGGCTACACCTTC
J gene: TRBJ2-6; D gene: NA; clone size: NA; V gene: TRBV28; CDR3 length: 14; CDR3 protein: CASSRQSGANVLTF; CDR3 DNA: TGTGCCAGCAGTCGACAGTCCGGGGCCAACGTCCTGACTTTC
J gene: TRBJ2-5; D gene: NA; clone size: NA; V gene: TRBV5-4; CDR3 length: 14; CDR3 protein: CASSTPSKGETQYF; CDR3 DNA: TGTGCCAGCAGCACCCCCAGCAAGGGAGAGACCCAGTACTTC
J gene: TRBJ2-7; D gene: NA; clone size: NA; V gene: TRBV5-1; CDR3 length: 16; CDR3 protein: CASSSDLLGSSYEQYF; CDR3 DNA: TGCGCCAGCAGCTCCGATCTTCTCGGGAGCTCGTACGAGCAGTACTTC
J gene: TRBJ1-5; D gene: NA; clone size: NA; V gene: TRBV10-3; CDR3 length: 16; CDR3 protein: CAISESGPTDNQPQHF; CDR3 DNA: TGTGCCATCAGTGAGTCAGGGCCGACAGACAATCAGCCCCAGCATTTT
J gene: TRBJ1-4; D gene: NA; clone size: NA; V gene: TRBV6-7; CDR3 length: 14; CDR3 protein: CASSLRRTNEKLFF; CDR3 DNA: TGTGCCAGCAGTCTTCGGCGGACTAATGAAAAACTGTTTTTT
J gene: TRBJ2-7; D gene: NA; clone size: NA; V gene: TRBV9; CDR3 length: 15; CDR3 protein: CASSPTVQSSYEQYF; CDR3 DNA: TGTGCCAGCAGTCCGACAGTTCAAAGCTCCTACGAGCAGTACTTC
J gene: TRBJ1-1; D gene: NA; clone size: NA; V gene: TRBV6-5; CDR3 length: 15; CDR3 protein: CASSLPGLVNTEAFF; CDR3 DNA: TGTGCCAGCAGTCTCCCGGGGTTAGTGAACACTGAAGCTTTCTTT
J gene: TRBJ2-1; D gene: TRBD2; clone size: NA; V gene: TRBV10-3; CDR3 length: 15; CDR3 protein: CAISETSGEYNEQFF; CDR3 DNA: TGTGCCATCAGTGAGACTAGCGGGGAATACAATGAGCAGTTCTTC
J gene: TRBJ2-5; D gene: TRBD2; clone size: NA; V gene: TRBV11-1; CDR3 length: 18; CDR3 protein: CASSLGLTLAGLTETQYF; CDR3 DNA: TGTGCCAGCAGCTTAGGGTTAACATTAGCGGGACTGACGGAGACCCAGTACTTC
J gene: TRBJ2-5; D gene: TRBD1; clone size: NA; V gene: TRBV2; CDR3 length: 16; CDR3 protein: CASGPGQGLNKETQYF; CDR3 DNA: TGTGCCAGCGGCCCGGGACAGGGTCTTAACAAAGAGACCCAGTACTTC
J gene: TRBJ1-4; D gene: NA; clone size: NA; V gene: TRBV7-9; CDR3 length: 12; CDR3 protein: CASSLASEKLFF; CDR3 DNA: TGTGCCAGCAGCTTAGCGTCTGAAAAACTGTTTTTT
J gene: TRBJ1-2; D gene: TRBD1; clone size: NA; V gene: TRBV9; CDR3 length: 17; CDR3 protein: CASSVNWAQGPVGGYTF; CDR3 DNA: TGTGCCAGCAGCGTGAATTGGGCACAGGGGCCGGTTGGTGGCTACACCTTC
J gene: TRBJ1-1; D gene: NA; clone size: few; V gene: TRBV7-9; CDR3 length: 11; CDR3 protein: CASSPLSGAFF; CDR3 DNA: TGTGCCAGCAGCCCTCTCAGTGGAGCTTTCTTT
J gene: TRBJ2-2; D gene: TRBD1; clone size: NA; V gene: TRBV7-6; CDR3 length: 15; CDR3 protein: CASVRGQGDTGELFF; CDR3 DNA: TGTGCCAGCGTGCGAGGACAGGGGGACACCGGGGAGCTGTTTTTT
J gene: TRBJ1-5; D gene: NA; clone size: few; V gene: TRBV4-1; CDR3 length: 15; CDR3 protein: CASSQVRGDYQPQHF; CDR3 DNA: TGCGCCAGCAGCCAGGTCCGTGGGGACTATCAGCCCCAGCATTTT
J gene: TRBJ2-3; D gene: TRBD1; clone size: NA; V gene: TRBV29-1; CDR3 length: 16; CDR3 protein: CSVDRSGQGGPDTQYF; CDR3 DNA: TGCAGCGTTGACAGATCGGGGCAAGGGGGCCCAGATACGCAGTATTTT
J gene: TRBJ2-1; D gene: NA; clone size: NA; V gene: TRBV7-8; CDR3 length: 14; CDR3 protein: CASSLRTAYNEQFF; CDR3 DNA: TGTGCCAGCAGCTTGAGGACTGCATACAATGAGCAGTTCTTC
J gene: TRBJ2-7; D gene: NA; clone size: once; V gene: TRBV7-9; CDR3 length: 11; CDR3 protein: CASTSAHEQYF; CDR3 DNA: TGTGCCAGCACCTCGGCCCACGAGCAGTACTTC
J gene: TRBJ1-1; D gene: NA; clone size: NA; V gene: TRBV11-2; CDR3 length: 13; CDR3 protein: CASSLDRGAEAFF; CDR3 DNA: TGTGCCAGCAGCTTAGATCGGGGGGCTGAAGCTTTCTTT
J gene: TRBJ1-1; D gene: NA; clone size: NA; V gene: TRBV10-3; CDR3 length: 15; CDR3 protein: CAISEFEGTSSEAFF; CDR3 DNA: TGTGCCATCAGTGAGTTCGAGGGAACTAGTTCTGAAGCTTTCTTT
J gene: TRBJ2-1; D gene: NA; clone size: NA; V gene: TRBV27; CDR3 length: 14; CDR3 protein: CASSWGDSYNEQFF; CDR3 DNA: TGTGCCAGCAGTTGGGGGGACAGCTACAATGAGCAGTTCTTC
J gene: TRBJ2-2; D gene: TRBD2; clone size: NA; V gene: TRBV4-2; CDR3 length: 18; CDR3 protein: CASSQVGTSGRNTGELFF; CDR3 DNA: TGTGCCAGCAGCCAAGTTGGGACTAGCGGGAGGAACACCGGGGAGCTGTTTTTT
J gene: TRBJ1-6; D gene: TRBD1; clone size: NA; V gene: TRBV25-1; CDR3 length: 15; CDR3 protein: CASSAPGTGSSPLHF; CDR3 DNA: TGTGCCAGCAGCGCCCCCGGGACAGGGTCTTCACCCCTCCACTTT
J gene: TRBJ2-7; D gene: NA; clone size: NA; V gene: TRBV4-1; CDR3 length: 17; CDR3 protein: CASSHPRTPLGSYEQYF; CDR3 DNA: TGCGCCAGCAGCCACCCCAGGACACCTCTAGGATCCTACGAGCAGTACTTC
J gene: TRBJ2-1; D gene: TRBD2; clone size: NA; V gene: TRBV6-5; CDR3 length: 13; CDR3 protein: CASSYAGGNEQFF; CDR3 DNA: TGTGCCAGCAGTTACGCGGGAGGAAATGAGCAGTTCTTC
J gene: TRBJ1-2; D gene: NA; clone size: NA; V gene: TRBV28; CDR3 length: 16; CDR3 protein: CASRSFGSKRNYGYTF; CDR3 DNA: TGTGCCAGCAGAAGTTTCGGGTCAAAACGTAACTATGGCTACACCTTC
J gene: TRBJ2-5; D gene: NA; clone size: NA; V gene: TRBV11-2; CDR3 length: 15; CDR3 protein: CASSLEAGEWETQYF; CDR3 DNA: TGTGCCAGCAGCTTAGAGGCAGGGGAATGGGAGACCCAGTACTTC
J gene: TRBJ1-2; D gene: NA; clone size: NA; V gene: TRBV6-6; CDR3 length: 16; CDR3 protein: CASSYSSGGAGYGYTF; CDR3 DNA: TGTGCCAGCAGTTACTCGTCCGGGGGGGCCGGGTATGGCTACACCTTC
J gene: TRBJ1-2; D gene: NA; clone size: NA; V gene: TRBV7-8; CDR3 length: 18; CDR3 protein: CASSLAPGGRWANYGYTF; CDR3 DNA: TGTGCCAGCAGCTTAGCGCCGGGCGGCAGATGGGCTAACTATGGCTACACCTTC
J gene: TRBJ2-1; D gene: NA; clone size: once; V gene: TRBV5-1; CDR3 length: 15; CDR3 protein: CASSRRDQSYNEQFF; CDR3 DNA: TGCGCCAGCAGCCGCCGGGACCAATCCTACAATGAGCAGTTCTTC
J gene: TRBJ1-2; D gene: NA; clone size: NA; V gene: TRBV5-8; CDR3 length: 14; CDR3 protein: CASSPDGPGYGYTF; CDR3 DNA: TGTGCCAGCAGCCCAGACGGTCCGGGCTATGGCTACACCTTC
J gene: TRBJ1-1; D gene: NA; clone size: few; V gene: TRBV7-9; CDR3 length: 13; CDR3 protein: CASSFGLNTEAFF; CDR3 DNA: TGTGCCAGCAGCTTTGGGTTGAACACTGAAGCTTTCTTT
J gene: TRBJ2-3; D gene: TRBD2; clone size: NA; V gene: TRBV4-2; CDR3 length: 16; CDR3 protein: CASSQDPAGVSDTQYF; CDR3 DNA: TGTGCCAGCAGCCAAGATCCAGCGGGAGTTTCAGATACGCAGTATTTT
J gene: TRBJ1-2; D gene: NA; clone size: NA; V gene: TRBV11-1; CDR3 length: 14; CDR3 protein: CASSLASTSYGYTF; CDR3 DNA: TGTGCCAGCAGCTTAGCCTCTACCTCCTATGGCTACACCTTC
J gene: TRBJ2-3; D gene: TRBD2; clone size: NA; V gene: TRBV29-1; CDR3 length: 15; CDR3 protein: CSGVKAGPSTDTQYF; CDR3 DNA: TGCAGCGGGGTTAAAGCGGGACCAAGCACAGATACGCAGTATTTT
J gene: TRBJ2-7; D gene: NA; clone size: NA; V gene: TRBV29-1; CDR3 length: 12; CDR3 protein: CSVGTGAYEQYF; CDR3 DNA: TGCAGCGTTGGAACGGGCGCCTACGAGCAGTACTTC
J gene: TRBJ2-7; D gene: NA; clone size: NA; V gene: TRBV11-2; CDR3 length: 11; CDR3 protein: CASSPKLEQYF; CDR3 DNA: TGTGCCAGCAGCCCTAAACTAGAGCAGTACTTC
J gene: TRBJ1-5; D gene: NA; clone size: NA; V gene: TRBV5-6; CDR3 length: 13; CDR3 protein: CASSATGLQPQHF; CDR3 DNA: TGTGCCAGCAGCGCAACAGGGTTGCAGCCCCAGCATTTT
J gene: TRBJ2-2; D gene: NA; clone size: NA; V gene: TRBV7-2; CDR3 length: 15; CDR3 protein: CASSLWLINTGELFF; CDR3 DNA: TGTGCCAGCAGCTTATGGCTTATAAACACCGGGGAGCTGTTTTTT
J gene: TRBJ1-5; D gene: NA; clone size: NA; V gene: TRBV5-6; CDR3 length: 16; CDR3 protein: CASSWAAYRGNQPQHF; CDR3 DNA: TGTGCCAGCAGCTGGGCTGCCTACCGGGGGAATCAGCCCCAGCATTTT
J gene: TRBJ2-5; D gene: TRBD2; clone size: few; V gene: TRBV30; CDR3 length: 17; CDR3 protein: CAWSAASGEFNRETQYF; CDR3 DNA: TGTGCCTGGAGTGCCGCTAGCGGGGAGTTTAATCGGGAGACCCAGTACTTC